The sequence of this T cell receptor beta chain was determined in a study of blood T cells in healthy people across ages (dated by TCRdb to about 2015). Background on the whole study: In model experiments, template switching captured roughly one uniquely barcoded TCR beta cDNA molecule for every two T cells. Using deep sequencing normalized with unique cDNA molecular identifiers, the study measured how TCR beta repertoire diversity changes with age. For two donors (one aged 18 to 29 and one aged 80 or older), the study analyzed two additional independent replicas of 1 million unique cDNA reads from the same blood draw. The donors were split into four age groups: young (average about 15 years), middle-aged (roughly 39), aged (more than 60) and long-lived (roughly 80). To avoid experimental bias, donors of different ages were distributed randomly across sequencing lanes. Overall study outcomes, separate from this receptor: Observed TCR beta diversity per million T cells fell roughly linearly with age, and a significant reduction was already apparent by age about 43. Compared with the aged group, more naive CD4+ T cells, fewer expanded clones and increased TCR diversity were shown by the long-lived group, suggesting age selection. The CMV infection status of donors was not known, potentially confounding age-related changes in expanded clonotypes. Observed TCR beta diversity correlated strongly with the percentage of naive T cells measured by flow cytometry. Estimates of total diversity based on one million sequenced T cells were considered lower bounds and underestimates. Bulk unsorted PBMC profiling prevented conclusive comparison of naive and antigen-experienced compartments.

Libraries were made using 5' RACE. TCRdb shows the sequencer as Illumina HiSeq 2500. A second about 7 to 12 cycle PCR used a sample-barcoded 5' primer and a J-beta primer mix. Each TCR beta cDNA molecule received a unique molecular identifier from a template-switch 5' adaptor carrying 12 random nucleotides. Each sample yielded at least 3 million CDR3-containing paired-end reads. All of the RNA was converted into first-strand cDNA using the Mint cDNA synthesis kit, with a TRBC-specific oligonucleotide serving as the primer. All cDNA was treated with uracil-DNA glycosylase and then went through a first 18-cycle PCR with the universal primers M1SS and BC2_uni_R. In the paper's pipeline: For normalization, 1 million high-quality reads were randomly selected from each sample, with every read carrying a distinct molecular identifier. Reads sharing molecular identifiers were discarded rather than binned into consensus sequences. CDR3 identification, clonotype clustering and error correction used MiTCR with a Q25 quality threshold and the strictest error-elimination algorithm. A nonparametric unseen species model with Euler transformation was used to estimate a lower bound on total TCR beta diversity. TCRdb passed the public sequencing reads through fastp at Q25 and MiXCR, retaining productive beta sequences. Every CDR3 protein is listed once, alongside the most common genes and DNA of its rows. These V and J calls originate from TCRdb's pipeline instead of the authors' own analysis. This sample comprises around 800,000 distinct CDR3 sequences, approximately 44% of them detected only once. The top ten clones comprise roughly 19% of the sample.

The donors were some 39 Caucasian individuals from Russia, aged 6 to 90 years, who were systemically healthy. Each donor gave 8 to 10 milliliters of peripheral blood, drawn into EDTA-treated Vacutainer tubes. Ficoll-Paque density-gradient centrifugation was used to isolate PBMCs, with at least 7 million per sample. Trizol reagent was used to extract total RNA from the PBMCs, yielding at least 5.5 micrograms per sample. Naive CD45RAhigh/CD27high T cell percentages were measured by flow cytometry on a PBMC aliquot from every donor. Per the germline V gene, SGHTA is the CDR1 and FQGNSA is the CDR2. The CDR3, from cysteine to phenylalanine, totals 15 residues. CDR3 DNA is the only sequence kept; it has 45 bases, read in frame from the first base. Turning to this clonotype: The clone's antigen remains unknown. The junction and the germline gene differ at one end; a read error may be behind it.

This TCR was recovered from a man in his sixties in good health. The chain links TRBV7-2 with TRBJ2-1; TRBD2 lines up with 8 middle nucleotides. Sequenced sample: blood. The CDR3 reads as follows: CASSREGGAYNEQVF. The nucleotide sequence reads TGTGCCAGCAGCCGGGAGGGGGGGGCCTACAATGAGCAGGTCTTC.